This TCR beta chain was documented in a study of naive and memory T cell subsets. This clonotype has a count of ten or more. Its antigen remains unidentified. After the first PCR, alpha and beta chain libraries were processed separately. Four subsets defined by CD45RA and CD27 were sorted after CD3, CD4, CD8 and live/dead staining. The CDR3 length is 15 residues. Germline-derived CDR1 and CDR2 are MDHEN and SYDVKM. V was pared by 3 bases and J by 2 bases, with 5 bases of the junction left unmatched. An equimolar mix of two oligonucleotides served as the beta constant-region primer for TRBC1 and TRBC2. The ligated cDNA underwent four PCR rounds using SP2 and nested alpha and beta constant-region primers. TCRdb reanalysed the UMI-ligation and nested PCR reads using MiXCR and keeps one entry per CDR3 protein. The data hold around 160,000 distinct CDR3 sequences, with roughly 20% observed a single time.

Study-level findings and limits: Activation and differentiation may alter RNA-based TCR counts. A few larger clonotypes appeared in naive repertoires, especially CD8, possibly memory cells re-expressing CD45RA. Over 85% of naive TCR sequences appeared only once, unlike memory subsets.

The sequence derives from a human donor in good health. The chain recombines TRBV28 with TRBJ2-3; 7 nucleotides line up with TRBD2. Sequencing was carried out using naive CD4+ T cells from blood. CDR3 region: CASSLLRELTDTQYF. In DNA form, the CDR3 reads TGTGCCAGCAGTTTGCTGCGGGAGCTCACAGATACGCAGTATTTT.